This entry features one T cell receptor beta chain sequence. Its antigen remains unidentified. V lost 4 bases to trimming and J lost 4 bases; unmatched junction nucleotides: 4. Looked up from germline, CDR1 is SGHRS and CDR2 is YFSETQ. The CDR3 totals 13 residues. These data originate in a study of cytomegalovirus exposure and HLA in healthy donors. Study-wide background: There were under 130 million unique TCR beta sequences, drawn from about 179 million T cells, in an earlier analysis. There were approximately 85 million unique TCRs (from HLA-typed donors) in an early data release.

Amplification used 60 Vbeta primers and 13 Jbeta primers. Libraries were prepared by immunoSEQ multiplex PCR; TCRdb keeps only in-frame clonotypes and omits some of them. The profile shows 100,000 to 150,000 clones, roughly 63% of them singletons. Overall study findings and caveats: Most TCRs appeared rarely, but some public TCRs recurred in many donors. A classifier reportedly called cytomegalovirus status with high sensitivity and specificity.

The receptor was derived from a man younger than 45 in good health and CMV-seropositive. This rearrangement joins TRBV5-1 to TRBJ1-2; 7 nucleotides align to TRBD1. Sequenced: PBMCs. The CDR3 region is CASSGTVGYGYTF. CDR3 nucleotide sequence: TGCGCCAGCAGCGGGACAGTTGGCTATGGCTACACCTTC.